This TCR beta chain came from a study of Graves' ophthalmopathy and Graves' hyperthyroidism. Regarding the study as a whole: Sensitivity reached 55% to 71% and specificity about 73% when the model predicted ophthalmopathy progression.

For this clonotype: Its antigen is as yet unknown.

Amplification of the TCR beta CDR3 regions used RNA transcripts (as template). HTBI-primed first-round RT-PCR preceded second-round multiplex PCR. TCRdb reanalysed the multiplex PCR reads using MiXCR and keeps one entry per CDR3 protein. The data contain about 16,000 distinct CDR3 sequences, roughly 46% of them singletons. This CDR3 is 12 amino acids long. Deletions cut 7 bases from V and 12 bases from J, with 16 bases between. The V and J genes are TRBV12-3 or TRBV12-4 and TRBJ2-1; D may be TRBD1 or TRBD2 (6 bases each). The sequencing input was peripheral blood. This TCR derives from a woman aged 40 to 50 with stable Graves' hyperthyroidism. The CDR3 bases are TGTGCCAGCACCAGACTAGTAGGGGGGCAGTTCTTC. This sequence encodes CASTRLVGGQFF.